The present TCR beta chain was sequenced within a study of B cell selection in AIRE deficiency. Trimming stripped 7 bases from V and 0 bases from J, with 4 bases between. The CDR3 is 13 amino acids. CDR1 and CDR2 (germline): SNHLY, FYNNEI. Sorting defined conventional CD4 T cells as CD4+CD127+. Libraries were prepared by immunoSEQ multiplex PCR; TCRdb keeps only in-frame clonotypes and omits some of them. The sample contains roughly 24,000 clones, approximately 96% of which appear only once. The chain couples TRBV2 to TRBJ2-6; the D is unclear. Sequenced input: CD4+CD127+ conventional T cells sorted from PBMCs. The sequence was obtained from a human donor in good health. As DNA, the CDR3 is TGTGCCAGCAACCCCTCTGGGGCCAACGTCCTGACTTTC. It codes for CASNPSGANVLTF.